The clone carrying this T cell receptor beta chain was counted many times. This library used approximately 390 ng RNA and molecular barcoded adaptors spanning alpha/delta and beta/gamma chains. TCRdb analysed the reads with MiXCR anew, one entry per CDR3 protein. The table includes under 7,000 distinct CDR3 sequences, 21% detected once. The entry originates in a study of read filtering for tumor transcriptome and immune sequencing. Whole-study context: Revised staging placed roughly eight patients in R-ISS I, some 17 in II, more than five in III.

The germline V and J ends were trimmed by 1 base and 2 bases, with 9 bases remaining between them. The germline CDR1 and CDR2 sequences are LNHDA and SQIVND (reference sequence). This CDR3 comprises 15 residues. This rearrangement joins TRBV19 to TRBJ1-5; TRBD1 is a possible D gene (5 bases). Sample: a population of CD138-negative cells sorted from bone marrow. The receptor was isolated from a donor older than 35 with multiple myeloma. The DNA of the CDR3 is TGTGCCAGTAGTATAGGACTGGGGGGCAATCAGCCCCAGCATTTT. It translates to CASSIGLGGNQPQHF.